The TCR beta chain described here comes from a study of T-cell memory formation after mild COVID-19. The CDR3 covers 17 residues. CDR1 is DFQATT and CDR2 is SNEGSKA in the germline V gene (reference sequence). V dropped 2 bases and J dropped 4; count of bases not matched to a gene: 10. A few counts support this clonotype. From the 5' RACE reads, TCRdb called clonotypes with MiXCR, one entry per CDR3 protein. Of 350,000 to 450,000 distinct CDR3 sequences detected, 13% to 15% appear once; the ten largest clones hold around a fifth. The chain recombines TRBV20-1 with TRBJ2-1, with TRBD2 matching over 11 bases. Sequencing used PBMCs or a T cell subset sorted from them (not recorded which). This sequence was found in a man aged 18 to 30 who had mild COVID-19 (a few samples of this study predate the infection). Cell type and time point are not known. As DNA, the CDR3 is TGCAGTGCTAGACTAGCGGGGGGACAAGCGCTATACAATGAGCAGTTCTTC. Protein product: CSARLAGGQALYNEQFF.